This record concerns one T cell receptor (beta chain) sequence. The antigen this receptor binds is unknown. Base qualities are not provided; no much larger clone lies one nucleotide away. The sample's time point label, in plain terms: pre-sensitization, week 0. The treatment or condition label on this specimen signifies: therapeutic diphenylcyclopropenone sensitization with weekly scalp DPC. At each patch-test visit, blood was drawn before the patch test was applied. Eligible patients were aged 18 to 70, diagnosed with alopecia, deemed suitable for DPC therapy, and excluded if pregnant. Total RNA was isolated from unfractionated whole blood collected in Tempus Blood RNA tubes. The data were obtained in a study of human T cells and chemical hapten exposure (dated by TCRdb to the early 2020s). In the study overall: For sensitization, 2% DPC in acetone was applied to a roughly 2 cm by roughly 2 cm area of upper inner arm skin. The libraries were sequenced as a pool, and the TCR yield per sample differed mostly because of small variations in library volumes within the pool. The patient cohort, mostly female, included alopecia areata with under or over 50% scalp involvement, alopecia totalis and alopecia universalis. Blood samples were taken from patients before sensitization (week 0) and then at 2, 6 and about 24 weeks after DPC sensitization. Patch testing was performed on the upper back with Finn chambers containing 0.01% DPC, and the patch tests were scored after 6 days according to International Contact Dermatitis Research Group standards. Throughout the roughly 23-week study period, patients were also given weekly therapeutic DPC doses on the scalp. Twenty-nine alopecia patients provided blood for TCR sequencing at one to four time points (pre-sensitization, 2, 6 and 24 weeks). In alopecia patients, the study followed how the peripheral blood TCR repertoire changed in vivo over primary and secondary sensitization to diphenylcyclopropenone (DPC), a hapten. General conclusions and limits of the study: Because all patients had alopecia, a presumed autoimmune disease, the immune response of the patients might differ from that of healthy individuals. Expanded TCRs formed significantly more large CDR3 similarity clusters than pre-sensitization or healthy control sets, consistent with antigen-driven responses. The number of TCRs above 1 in 1000 frequency did not change with DPC sensitization; there was no evidence of global repertoire structure alterations. The number of PT1 expanded TCRs positively correlated with patch test score, significant at thresholds 8, 16 and 32 but not 4. After repeated subsampling, the strength of the expansion versus patch-test correlation and the threshold at which it became significant changed.

The CDR3 goes from the cysteine to the phenylalanine over 11 residues. Of all the DNA, just the CDR3 is kept, 33 bases in frame from base 1. CDR1 and CDR2, looked up from the germline V gene, are SNHLY and FYNNEI. The trim is 6 bases for V and 5 bases for J, with a gap of 7 bases between the germline ends. The receptor library was made with RACE. Sequencer: NextSeq 500. During library preparation, unique molecular identifiers were attached to individual cDNA molecules so that TCRs could be counted in a quantitative, reproducible way. For every blood RNA sample, sequencing covered both the TCR alpha and TCR beta chains. The published analysis was carried out like this. The median number of TCRs per sample was roughly 98,000, ranging from 23,224 to 690,600. The Decombinator software suite was used to annotate V, J and CDR3 in the TCR reads. To make PS versus PT1 abundance plots, every sample was subsampled to the same number of TCRs (28,000). TCRs were defined as expanded if absent before sensitization and observed at least eight times at the 2-week time point. The public reads were run again by TCRdb, first through fastp at Q25 and then through MiXCR, and only productive beta chains were kept. Duplicate CDR3 protein sequences are folded into a single record with the most common DNA and genes. The V and J calls and clone size are TCRdb's, not the authors'. The sample profile shows 85,000 to 130,000 distinct CDR3 sequences; roughly 12% of them were found once. Over 1.5% of the sample is taken by the ten largest.

The TCR sequence derives from a woman between 45 and 60 years old with alopecia areata. Some clones in this sample may be carry-over from other donors' samples. The V and J genes are TRBV2 and TRBJ2-5; the best D guess is TRBD2, with 6 bases matching. Here the sequenced sample was whole blood, taken in connection with sensitization to the hapten diphenylcyclopropenone (DPC). The DNA sequence is given as TGTGCCAGCAGGGACTACGAGACCCAGTACTTC. It codes for CASRDYETQYF.